A single sample gave rise to the 25 T cell receptor beta chains below, sequenced in a study of blood T cell repertoires in COVID-19. Generated by immunoSEQ multiplex PCR, the TCRdb table keeps only in-frame clones and is missing some. The sample shows approximately 260,000 clones, over 80% of them seen only once. Sequences were obtained from PBMCs or T cells enriched from blood (not recorded which). The receptor set was obtained from a woman aged 18-29 years who had recovered from COVID-19.

As to this clone: The same CDR3 can be traced to other DNA sequences in this sample. The chain joins TRBV7-6 to TRBJ1-1, with TRBD1 as a possible D gene (5 bases). Between the trimmed V and J ends, which lost 1 base and 1 base, there was a span of 7 bases. CDR3 size: 14 residues. Germline CDR1 and CDR2: SGHVS and FNYEAQ. CDR3 sequence: CASSLGGQNTEAFF. The CDR3 bases are TGTGCCAGCAGCTTAGGCGGACAGAACACTGAAGCTTTCTTT.

The V gene is TRBV27, the J gene TRBJ2-4, with D perhaps matching TRBD1 (5 bases). V was trimmed by 2 bases and J by 0 bases, leaving 11 bases between them. Germline V gene sequence: CDR1 MNHEY, CDR2 SMNVEV (reference sequence). The CDR3 has 16 amino acids. CDR3 in amino acids: CASSLRAGLAKNIQYF. In nucleotides, the CDR3 is TGTGCCAGCAGTTTAAGAGCAGGGCTAGCCAAAAACATTCAGTACTTC.

The chain is built from TRBV18 and TRBJ1-2; D is possibly TRBD1 (5 bases). The CDR3 extends over 15 amino acids. V lost 2 bases and J lost 0, with 10 bases in between. Germline-derived CDR1 and CDR2 are KGHSH and LQKENI. In DNA, the CDR3 is TGTGCCAGCTCACCAATACAGGACCCTAACTATGGCTACACCTTC. The encoded protein is CASSPIQDPNYGYTF.

V usage is TRBV1 and J usage is TRBJ1-5. TRBV1 is noted as a pseudogene. CDR3 length: 20 amino acids. CDR3 DNA sequence: TGCACCAGCAGCCTCCCTGGGAGGGAGAACCGCAAATATAGCAATCAGCCCCAGCATTTT. Protein: CTSSLPGRENRKYSNQPQHF.

This clone appeared a single time. V is TRBV5-8 and J is TRBJ1-2; D not certain. V gave up 2 bases and J gave up 8 bases, with 16 bases separating them. Germline V gives CDR1 SGHTS, CDR2 YDEGEE. This CDR3 comprises 14 residues. The CDR3 coding sequence is TGTGCCAGCAGCTTAGGAGGGTTTGGGTTCGGCTACACCTTC. It yields the protein CASSLGGFGFGYTF.

The V call is TRBV7-9, the J call TRBJ2-2; D is ambiguous. The germline CDR1 and CDR2 sequences are SEHNR and FQNEAQ (reference sequence). The CDR3 spans 14 residues. Deletions cut 5 bases from V and 8 bases from J, with 15 bases between. CDR3 DNA: TGTGCCAGCAGCCCCCCGACCGGAGCGGGGGAGCTGTTTTTT. It translates to CASSPPTGAGELFF.

The gene calls are TRBV5-8 and TRBJ2-5, with D perhaps TRBD1 (6 bases). Germline CDR1 reads SGHTS; CDR2 reads YDEGEE. The ends were cut back, 4 bases at V and 4 bases at J, with 17 bases in the middle. The CDR3 is made up of 15 amino acids. The DNA of the CDR3 is TGTGCCAGCAGCCCGGATAGGGGGTGGGGAGAGACCCAGTACTTC. Translation gives CASSPDRGWGETQYF.

This chain uses TRBV10-3 with TRBJ1-2, with a possible D match to TRBD1 (6 bases). The V gene's germline CDR1 is ENHRY and CDR2 SYGVKD. V lost 11 bases, J lost 2 bases, and 12 bases lay in between. The CDR3 consists of 12 residues. The CDR3 DNA follows: TGTGCCGTCACACAGGGAAACTATGGCTACACCTTC. Amino acids: CAVTQGNYGYTF.

V and J are TRBV7-9 and TRBJ2-7; the D is unclear. Germline CDR1 reads SEHNR; CDR2 reads FQNEAQ (reference sequence). V lost 2 bases and J lost 4, with 6 bases in between. CDR3 size: 12 residues. This CDR3 reads CASSLTVYEQYF. CDR3 coding DNA: TGTGCCAGCAGCTTAACGGTTTACGAGCAGTACTTC.

The chain carries TRBV12-5 and TRBJ1-1, with 8 bases lining up with TRBD1. The trim removed 6 bases at V and 4 bases at J, leaving 10 bases unmatched. The CDR3 sequence is 15 residues long. Looked up from germline, CDR1 is LGHNT and CDR2 is FRNRAP. The CDR3 DNA reads TGTGCTAGTGGCCCTCCTAGGACAGGGTCCACTGAAGCTTTCTTT. Translation: CASGPPRTGSTEAFF.

The chain is built from TRBV27 and TRBJ2-3, with D possibly TRBD1 on 5 matching bases. The CDR3 consists of 19 residues. The V gene's germline CDR1 is MNHEY and CDR2 SMNVEV (reference sequence). Trimming cost V 0 bases and J 3 bases, with 22 bases left between them. For the CDR3, the DNA is TGTGCCAGCAGTTTATCGGACCCACGGCACAGGTTAAGTACAGATACGCAGTATTTT. Protein sequence: CASSLSDPRHRLSTDTQYF.

The CDR3 coding sequence is TGTGCCAGCAGCAAAAATCCAGGGGATTACAATGAGCAGTTCTTC. Its translation: CASSKNPGDYNEQFF. This chain connects TRBV5-4 to TRBJ2-1, with a possible D match to TRBD1 (6 bases). The CDR3 spans 15 residues. Germline V lookup: CDR1 SGHNT, CDR2 YYREEE (reference sequence). Trimming removed 4 bases at V and 4 bases at J, with 15 bases between.

This sequence joins TRBV5-6 and TRBJ2-1; 13 bases match TRBD2. The CDR3 runs 16 residues. The V gene end was trimmed by 7 bases and the J gene end by 9 bases; junction bases not matched to a gene: 13. Germline V lookup: CDR1 SGHDT, CDR2 YYEEEE. This CDR3 reads CASLPLLAGGPGEQFF. The CDR3 DNA reads as TGTGCCAGCCTCCCTCTACTAGCGGGAGGGCCCGGTGAGCAGTTCTTC.

The chain has TRBV19 and TRBJ1-1, with TRBD1 identical over 7 bases. CDR1 is LNHDA, CDR2 SQIVND, per germline (reference sequence). V shed 5 bases, J shed 4 bases, and the junction held 4 bases outside the gene matches. The CDR3 contains 13 residues. For the CDR3, the DNA is TGTGCCAGTAGTGACAGGGATATCACTGAAGCTTTCTTT. Translation: CASSDRDITEAFF.

V usage is TRBV15 and J usage is TRBJ1-5, with 8 bases fitting TRBD1. The trim removed 9 bases at V and 6 bases at J, leaving 10 bases unmatched. The length of the CDR3 is 14 residues. The germline gives CDR1 LNHNV, CDR2 YYDKDF (reference sequence). CDR3 in amino acids: CATTSDRGGQPQHF. In DNA, the CDR3 is TGTGCCACTACTAGCGACAGGGGAGGTCAGCCCCAGCATTTT.

The chain is built from TRBV7-2 and TRBJ1-2; D gene ambiguous. The CDR3 is 14 amino acids. Germline values: CDR1 SGHTA, CDR2 FQGNSA. V was clipped by 1 base and J by 2 bases, with 8 bases between them. CDR3 nucleotide sequence: TGTGCCAGCAGCTTAGGCAGGCAGAACTATGGCTACACCTTC. As protein: CASSLGRQNYGYTF.

A single count supports this clone. The chain combines TRBV6-5 with TRBJ2-7; D may be TRBD1 (5 bases). CDR1 and CDR2 (germline): MNHEY, SVGAGI. The CDR3 runs to 14 residues. The germline V and J ends were trimmed by 8 bases and 8 bases, with 22 bases remaining between them. The CDR3 loop reads CASGERQGSGQQYF. The CDR3 coding sequence is TGTGCCAGCGGCGAACGGCAGGGAAGTGGACAGCAGTACTTC.

The chain is built from TRBV15 and TRBJ1-1; no reliable D call. Per the germline V gene, CDR1 is LNHNV and CDR2 is YYDKDF (reference sequence). The CDR3 runs 14 residues. Trimming stripped 5 bases from V and 6 bases from J, with 16 bases between. CDR3 bases: TGTGCCACCAGCTCAACCTCGGTCCTCGCTGAAGCTTTCTTT. This sequence encodes CATSSTSVLAEAFF.

V is TRBV7-8 and J is TRBJ1-5; TRBD1 agrees at 8 bases. CDR3 length: 15 residues. Trimming cost V 5 bases and J 12 bases; bases outside gene matches: 15. Per germline, CDR1 SGHVS and CDR2 FQNEAQ. The CDR3 loop reads CASSQTWQGAAIQHF. The CDR3 DNA sequence: TGTGCCAGCAGCCAGACGTGGCAGGGGGCGGCTATCCAGCATTTT.

The V call is TRBV7-9, the J call TRBJ2-7; D may be TRBD2 (6 bases). This CDR3 contains 16 residues. The V gene's germline CDR1 is SEHNR and CDR2 FQNEAQ (reference sequence). Trimming pared 5 bases from V and 3 bases from J, leaving 20 bases between. DNA for the CDR3: TGTGCCAGCAGCGGGACGTGGGGGGACTTCCGCTACGAGCAGTACTTC. The encoded protein is CASSGTWGDFRYEQYF. Variable domain in full (rest from reference TRBV7-9 and TRBJ2-7): DTGVSQNPRHKITKRGQNVTFRCDPISEHNRLYWYRQTLGQGPEFLTYFQNEAQLEKSRLLSDRFSAERPKGSFSTLEIQRTEQGDSAMYLCASSGTWGDFRYEQYFGPGTRLTVT.

The gene calls are TRBV9 and TRBJ2-3, with 9 bases identical to TRBD2. The CDR3 contains 17 residues. V was clipped by 0 bases and J by 1 base; unmatched bases: 6. CDR1 and CDR2 (germline): SGDLS, YYNGEE. DNA for the CDR3: TGTGCCAGCAGCGTAGTCGAGGCGGGAGGGGGCACAGATACGCAGTATTTT. Amino acid sequence: CASSVVEAGGGTDTQYF.

The rearrangement joins TRBV27 to TRBJ1-2; 8 bases map to TRBD1. The length of the CDR3 is 13 residues. Germline V lookup: CDR1 MNHEY, CDR2 SMNVEV (reference sequence). J was trimmed by 6 bases and V by 5 bases; bases with no gene match: 5. CDR3 coding DNA: TGTGCCAGCAGTGGTCGACAGGGGAATGGCTACACCTTC. It encodes CASSGRQGNGYTF.

This rearrangement joins TRBV19 to TRBJ1-2, with D possibly matching TRBD1 (5 bases). The CDR3 covers 14 residues. V dropped 2 bases and J dropped 5 bases, with 12 bases sitting between them. Germline V CDR1 and CDR2: LNHDA, SQIVND (reference sequence). CDR3 nucleotide sequence: TGTGCCAGTAGTATAAGGGGCCTACTGTATGGCTACACCTTC. Encoded protein: CASSIRGLLYGYTF.

This chain links TRBV9 with TRBJ1-2, with D hard to call. Germline values: CDR1 SGDLS, CDR2 YYNGEE. This CDR3 comprises 11 residues. Trimming shortened V by 3 bases and J by 4 bases, and 4 bases separated the two germline ends. Here the CDR3 reads CASSALYGYTF. The CDR3 DNA follows: TGTGCCAGCAGCGCTCTCTATGGCTACACCTTC.

This rearrangement joins TRBV28 to TRBJ1-1; 7 bases are a match to TRBD1. The length of the CDR3 is 13 residues. The germline gives CDR1 MDHEN, CDR2 SYDVKM. Trimming took 6 bases from V and 6 from J; bases not matched to a gene: 7. As DNA, the CDR3 is TGTGCCAGCAGATATACAGGGGACCCTGAAGCTTTCTTT. As protein: CASRYTGDPEAFF.